The 22 T cell receptor beta chains presented below share a single source sample, sequenced in a study of blood T cell repertoires in COVID-19. The data were produced by immunoSEQ multiplex PCR, yet TCRdb's version contains in-frame clones alone and is incomplete. The table has 200,000 to 250,000 clones, roughly four fifths seen once. Sequenced material: peripheral blood. Source of these receptors: a young woman who had recovered from COVID-19.

The chain has TRBV9 and TRBJ2-7, with TRBD2 identical over 11 bases. With 0 bases clipped from V and 8 bases from J, the junction kept 13 bases outside the gene matches. Germline V gene lookup returns CDR1 SGDLS and CDR2 YYNGEE. This CDR3 is built from 17 residues. The CDR3 sequence is CASSVGVGTSGFVKQYF. CDR3 in DNA: TGTGCCAGCAGCGTAGGAGTAGGGACTAGCGGTTTTGTGAAGCAGTACTTC. Looking up the rest from reference TRBV9 and TRBJ2-7 gives the full variable domain: DSGVTQTPKHLITATGQRVTLRCSPRSGDLSVYWYQQSLDQGLQFLIQYYNGEERAKGNILERFSAQQFPDLHSELNLSSLELGDSALYFCASSVGVGTSGFVKQYFGPGTRLTVT.

This chain links TRBV4-1 with TRBJ1-4; 7 positions agree with TRBD1. The V and J ends lost 4 bases and 7 bases, in that order; junction bases with no gene match: 6. CDR1 and CDR2 from the germline V gene are MGHRA and YSYEKL. The CDR3 length is 14 residues. This CDR3 is CASSPTGSGEKLFF. CDR3 DNA sequence: TGCGCCAGCAGCCCGACAGGGAGCGGTGAAAAACTGTTTTTT.

The chain carries TRBV28 and TRBJ2-7, with 8 nucleotides matching TRBD1. The ends lost 5 bases at V and 2 bases at J; junction bases unmatched: 11. The CDR3 is 16 amino acids. The germline CDR1 and CDR2 sequences are MDHEN and SYDVKM. In DNA, the CDR3 is TGTGCCAGCAGTCCACTCGGGACAGGTCATACCTACGAGCAGTACTTC. It translates to CASSPLGTGHTYEQYF.

This chain links TRBV2 with TRBJ2-7; D perhaps matches TRBD1 (5 bases). The V end lost 5 bases, the J end lost 2 bases, and 19 bases lay between the germline ends. This CDR3 spans 16 amino acids. In germline, CDR1 is SNHLY, CDR2 FYNNEI. The CDR3 DNA sequence: TGTGCCAGCAGTTCACCCCGAAGGGGTGGGGCCTACGAGCAGTACTTC. Residues: CASSSPRRGGAYEQYF.

CDR3 loop: CASSEAIGQGSYGYTF. CDR3 bases: TGTGCCAGCAGTGAAGCTATCGGGCAGGGAAGCTATGGCTACACCTTC. The V gene is TRBV6-1, the J gene TRBJ1-2; D perhaps matches TRBD1 (5 bases). CDR1 is MNHNS and CDR2 is SASEGT in the germline V gene. The germline V and J ends were trimmed by 0 bases and 4 bases, with 15 bases remaining between them. This CDR3 comprises 16 residues.

The J gene is TRBJ2-7, the V gene TRBV3-1 (or the pseudogene TRBV3-2); 10 nucleotides align to TRBD2. Trimming removed 1 base from V and 6 bases from J; junction bases left unmatched: 3. The CDR3 runs 14 residues. Germline CDR1 LGHDT, CDR2 YNNKEL (reference sequence). The CDR3 coding sequence is TGTGCCAGCAGCCAAGCGGCTAGCGGGAGCGAGCAGTACTTC. It codes for CASSQAASGSEQYF.

Worth noting for this clone: This CDR3 is also generated by other DNA sequences in the sample. CDR3 in amino acids: CASSLGPEAFF. The CDR3 nucleotides are TGTGCCAGCAGTTTGGGGCCTGAAGCTTTCTTT. V and J are TRBV12-3 or TRBV12-4 and TRBJ1-1, with D perhaps matching TRBD1 (5 bases). This CDR3 has 11 amino acids. V lost 3 bases to trimming and J lost 6 bases, with 5 bases between them.

The genes are TRBV10-2 and TRBJ2-7, with unresolved D. The CDR3 runs to 13 residues. Between the trimmed V and J ends, which lost 3 bases and 2 bases, there was a span of 8 bases. From germline, CDR1 is WSHSY and CDR2 SAAADI. This chain's CDR3 is CASSENSAYEQYF. The CDR3 region has the DNA TGCGCCAGCAGTGAAAACAGTGCCTACGAGCAGTACTTC.

A word on this clone: Compared with germline, one end of the junction differs, possibly owing to a read error. The chain joins TRBV9 to TRBJ2-5, with no clear D. The CDR3 covers 15 residues. CDR1 and CDR2 from the germline V gene are SGDLS and YYNGEE. CDR3 amino acids: CASTVGSHRGETQYF. The CDR3 nucleotides read TGTGCCAGCACCGTAGGATCCCACCGTGGCGAGACCCAGTACTTC. Full variable domain (remainder filled in from reference TRBV9 and TRBJ2-5): DSGVTQTPKHLITATGQRVTLRCSPRSGDLSVYWYQQSLDQGLQFLIQYYNGEERAKGNILERFSAQQFPDLHSELNLSSLELGDSALYFCASTVGSHRGETQYFGPGTRLLVL.

The rearrangement joins TRBV28 to TRBJ2-1; 10 nucleotides line up with TRBD1. J gave up 9 bases and V 7 bases, and 12 bases lay outside the gene matches. Germline V gene lookup returns CDR1 MDHEN and CDR2 SYDVKM. The CDR3 has 15 amino acids. In DNA form, the CDR3 reads TGTGCCAGCATCTCCAGGGACAGGGGTCACTTTGAGCAGTTCTTC. Protein product: CASISRDRGHFEQFF. Based on the CDR3 plus reference TRBV28 and TRBJ2-1, the full variable domain is DVKVTQSSRYLVKRTGEKVFLECVQDMDHENMFWYRQDPGLGLRLIYFSYDVKMKEKGDIPEGYSVSREKKERFSLILESASTNQTSMYLCASISRDRGHFEQFFGPGTRLTVL.

This rearrangement joins TRBV6-5 to TRBJ1-6; weak D call: TRBD1 (6 bases). V was pared by 8 bases and J by 6 bases, with 14 bases between. Germline V gene data show CDR1 as MNHEY and CDR2 as SVGAGI. CDR3 size: 14 residues. The CDR3 spells CASFPGRGNSPLHF. The CDR3, as DNA: TGTGCCAGCTTCCCGGGCAGGGGTAATTCACCCCTCCACTTT.

The rearrangement links TRBV24-1 to TRBJ2-7; 8 bases map to TRBD1. CDR3 length: 17 residues. Losses at the gene ends were 3 bases for V and 3 bases for J; bases not matched to a gene: 12. Germline V gives CDR1 KGHDR, CDR2 SFDVKD. The CDR3 region is CATSDPHKKTGDYEQYF. DNA of the CDR3: TGTGCCACCAGTGATCCGCACAAGAAGACAGGGGACTACGAGCAGTACTTC.

The chain carries TRBV5-6 and TRBJ1-2; no reliable D call. Trimming cost V 0 bases and J 4 bases, with 4 bases left between them. The CDR3 runs 12 residues. CDR1 is SGHDT and CDR2 is YYEEEE in the germline V gene. The CDR3 region has the DNA TGTGCCAGCAGCTTGGTACTCTATGGCTACACCTTC. Amino acids: CASSLVLYGYTF.

The J gene is TRBJ2-3, the V gene TRBV10-1; weak D call: TRBD2 (5 bases). Germline CDR1 WNHNN, CDR2 SYGVQD (reference sequence). The CDR3 is 18 amino acids. V lost 3 bases, J lost 4 bases, and 23 bases lay in between. The CDR3 DNA reads as TGCGCCAGCAGTGAAGATTCTAGCTTCCTCGTAAGCTCAGATACGCAGTATTTT. The encoded protein is CASSEDSSFLVSSDTQYF.

V gene TRBV27 combines with J gene TRBJ2-3; D perhaps matches TRBD2 (6 bases). Germline CDR1 MNHEY, CDR2 SMNVEV (reference sequence). The CDR3 is 13 amino acids. The V and J ends lost 6 bases and 5 bases respectively, with 12 bases between them. CDR3 sequence reads: CASSRISGDTQYF. DNA for the CDR3: TGTGCCAGCAGCCGGATTAGCGGAGATACGCAGTATTTT.

The chain has TRBV19 and TRBJ1-1, with 8 bases identical to TRBD1. Germline loops: CDR1 LNHDA, CDR2 SQIVND (reference sequence). J was trimmed by 5 bases and V by 4 bases; bases with no gene match: 9. This CDR3 spans 15 amino acids. The chain's CDR3 is CASSTSPGQDTEAFF. CDR3 nucleotides: TGTGCCAGTAGTACGTCGCCGGGACAGGATACTGAAGCTTTCTTT.

The chain has TRBV18 and TRBJ2-1; 8 bases line up with TRBD2. Per germline, CDR1 KGHSH and CDR2 LQKENI. Trimming at V came to 1 base and at J to 10 bases, leaving 6 bases not matched to a gene. This CDR3 spans 14 amino acids. CDR3 in amino acids: CASSPLGLEGEQFF. Written as DNA, the CDR3 is TGTGCCAGCTCACCACTGGGACTAGAGGGCGAGCAGTTCTTC.

The V gene is TRBV2, the J gene TRBJ1-3; TRBD1 is a possible D gene (6 bases). This CDR3 spans 15 amino acids. The V end was cut by 1 base, the J end by 2 bases, with 9 bases between. CDR1 and CDR2 (germline): SNHLY, FYNNEI. The CDR3 loop reads CASSEVRGPGNTIYF. The DNA for the CDR3 is TGTGCCAGCAGTGAAGTCAGGGGCCCTGGAAACACCATATATTTT.

The chain joins TRBV3-1 (or the pseudogene TRBV3-2) to TRBJ2-2; TRBD1 might be the D (7 bases). Per the germline V gene, CDR1 is LGHDT and CDR2 is YNNKEL (reference sequence). V lost 4 bases and J 7 bases, leaving 13 bases between the germline ends. This CDR3 comprises 14 residues. CDR3 in amino acids: CASSLRGEGGELFF. In DNA, the CDR3 is TGTGCCAGCAGCCTCAGGGGGGAAGGCGGGGAGCTGTTTTTT.

The gene calls are TRBV6-5 and TRBJ2-5, with 10 bases lining up with TRBD1. The CDR3 spans 14 residues. The V segment lost 4 bases and the J segment 5 bases; nucleotides outside the gene matches: 4. Germline CDR1 MNHEY, CDR2 SVGAGI. The CDR3 coding sequence is TGTGCCAGCAGTTCGACAGGGGGCTGGGAGACCCAGTACTTC. Its translation: CASSSTGGWETQYF.

CDR3 region: CASRGYLPQGPQHF. DNA for the CDR3: TGTGCCTCCAGAGGGTACCTTCCACAAGGGCCCCAGCATTTT. V and J are TRBV5-8 and TRBJ1-5; D not certain. Germline CDR1 and CDR2: SGHTS and YDEGEE. Trimming took 10 bases from V and 9 from J, leaving 23 bases between them. This CDR3 spans 14 amino acids.

In DNA, the CDR3 is TGTGCCAGCAGTCCTGGGACAGGGAACACTGAAGCTTTCTTT. As protein: CASSPGTGNTEAFF. The V gene is TRBV27, the J gene TRBJ1-1, with TRBD1 matching over 8 bases. The CDR3 sequence is 14 residues long. Trimming at V came to 5 bases and at J to 1 base, leaving 3 bases not matched to a gene. Germline CDR1 and CDR2: MNHEY and SMNVEV (reference sequence).